This T cell receptor (beta chain) appears in the sequencing data of a study of cytotoxic CD8 clonotypes in ibrutinib-treated CLL (TCRdb year 2021). About the full investigation: In this cohort, around 15 patients were treatment-naive and ten to eleven were relapsed/refractory, while 17 to 18 had unmutated IGHV. Responses were partial in 24 patients and complete in 2; after median about 63 months follow-up, about 14 stayed in remission and 12 progressed. Samples at response were collected after a median of about 13 months of treatment, with a range of roughly 6 to 40 months. On average, each sample yielded 255,043 productive templates and tens of thousands of productive rearrangements. Of the roughly 86 people in the trial, around 25 had longitudinal samples available. Cryopreserved peripheral blood mononuclear cells were collected at three points: before therapy, at response, and at either sustained remission or disease progression. Patients were still on ibrutinib when every remission and progressive disease sample was collected.

Regarding this clone: Its specific antigen is unknown. No much larger clone is present one base from it, and per-base qualities are unavailable.

Sample time point, as interpreted from the label and publication: more than 10 months on ibrutinib. Approximately 2 micrograms of genomic DNA were extracted from cryopreserved PBMCs for TCR beta library preparation. Longitudinal blood samples from CLL patients on ibrutinib monotherapy were analyzed using high-throughput TCR beta sequencing. The patients took part in an open-label, single-center phase 2 trial of ibrutinib monotherapy. The goal of deep resolution MiSeq sequencing was a depth between 1 in 1 million and 1 in 200,000 T cells, and coverage averaged 10x per clonotype. TCR beta libraries were generated with the immunoSEQ hsTCRB Kit. The study's processing was this. Data were analyzed with ImmunoSEQ Data Assistant and ImmunoSEQ Analyzer, with V, D and J genes assigned per IMGT definitions. Clonality, with values ranging from 0 to 1, was calculated as one minus the normalized Shannon entropy of productive rearrangement frequencies. Only overrepresented clonotypes making up at least 0.05% of the repertoire of each patient were included in the public clonotype analysis. Approximately 13 age-matched healthy donor repertoires from immuneACCESS served as clonality controls. This is the immuneACCESS table as TCRdb keeps it, with only in-frame sequences that have V and J called. A part of the clones is gone; compared with another copy, unresolved V genes explain less than half, and the rest is unexplained. V, J and clone size derive from that table, while D and trimming were established from the DNA sequence. The sample data list about 85,000 clones, and roughly 77% of these were observed just once. The biggest ten clones account for nearly 5% of the sample.

Sequences SQVTM (CDR1) and ANQGSEA (CDR2) are obtained from the germline V gene. V loses 0 bases of germline sequence and J loses 6 bases, and the interval between the two ends is 11 bases. The CDR3 runs 14 amino acids, cysteine and phenylalanine included. CDR3 DNA is the only sequence kept; it has 42 bases, read in frame from the first base. The research as a whole found: At baseline, clonality was higher than in age-matched healthy donors and showed a strong correlation with circulating CD8+ T-cell counts. An increase in clonality was observed at ibrutinib response, with clonality remaining stable during sustained remission and falling back toward baseline at progression. Public clonotypes were rare and either contracted or stayed stable during treatment, and the rise in clonality at ibrutinib response reflected the expansion of private clonotypes. Sustained-remission and progressing patients did not have matched sampling times, and lymph node repertoires were not examined.

The V and J segments used are TRBV29-1 and TRBJ2-2; the D segment could be TRBD1, given 5 matching bases. This clonotype was obtained from a human donor with chronic lymphocytic leukemia. The sequences come from PBMCs, collected after 12 months of ibrutinib treatment. The CDR3 corresponds to CSVEDRVVPGELFF. The nucleotide sequence reads TGCAGCGTTGAAGACAGGGTCGTGCCCGGGGAGCTGTTTTTT.